What follows is one T cell receptor beta chain and its context. This sample was taken from a study of blood T cell repertoires in COVID-19. Overall study context: Spain, Italy and the United States supplied samples that represented acute and convalescent COVID-19. Nucleic acid was either cDNA or gDNA, and it came from T cells, B-cell-depleted T cells, or PBMCs.

The germline CDR1 and CDR2 sequences are LNHDA and SQIVND (reference sequence). The CDR3 runs to 15 residues. V shed 6 bases, J shed 9 bases, and the junction held 8 bases outside the gene matches. Study processing details: Reference gene primer amplification yielded estimated nucleated cell counts. Generated by immunoSEQ multiplex PCR, the TCRdb table keeps only in-frame clones and is missing some. V and J calls and clone size are those listed in that table; D and trimming were worked out from the DNA. The table shows roughly 140,000 clones, with about 87% occurring only once. Sequenced sample: peripheral blood. This clonotype was obtained from a human donor in a cohort sampled during active COVID-19. The chain links TRBV19 to TRBJ2-1, with TRBD2 matching 13 bases. The CDR3 reads CASSTTSGGAAEQFF. The CDR3 DNA follows: TGTGCCAGTAGCACTACTAGCGGGGGGGCCGCTGAGCAGTTCTTC.